This T cell receptor beta chain was recorded in a study of blood T cell repertoires in COVID-19. Study-wide background: There were acute and convalescent COVID-19 samples, and they came from the United States, Italy and Spain. From T cells, B-cell-depleted T cells, or PBMCs came the material, which was cDNA or gDNA.

Sequencing was performed with immunoSEQ multiplex PCR; in TCRdb, only in-frame clones are kept and a portion is missing. The table lists a few hundred thousand clones, under 90% of them singletons. The CDR3 runs 14 residues. V gave up 0 bases and J gave up 7 bases, with 13 bases separating them. Germline lookup yields CDR1 GTSNPN and CDR2 SVGIG (reference sequence). The V call is TRBV30, the J call TRBJ1-5; no clear D gene. The sequence derives from a woman between 40 and 55 years old who had recovered from COVID-19. The sample was peripheral blood. The CDR3 DNA is TGTGCCTGGAGTGTTTACGGGGTAAGGCAGCCCCAGCATTTT. This codes for CAWSVYGVRQPQHF.